This TCR beta chain was sequenced in a study of blood T cells in healthy people across ages. Across the study: Template switching picked up about one barcoded beta molecule for each two T cells.

Combining a sample-barcoded 5' primer with a J-beta primer mix, a second PCR ran for about 7 to 11 cycles. The study obtained at least 2.5 million CDR3-containing paired-end reads from every sample. Via MiXCR, TCRdb re-called the 5' RACE reads, giving one row per CDR3 protein. The sample carries over a million distinct CDR3 sequences, 55% to 75% recorded once. A remark on this clonotype: Its antigen is unknown.

Study-level results: More naive CD4+ cells and higher diversity marked long-lived donors relative to aged donors. Getting older went along with TCR beta diversity per million T cells dropping roughly linearly.

The sequenced sample was blood. The TCR sequence derives from a man aged 18 to 29 in good health.

CDR3 region: CASSPYSTGQDIYGYTF. As DNA, the CDR3 is TGCGCCAGCAGCCCCTATAGCACCGGACAGGACATCTATGGCTACACCTTC. The chain recombines TRBV4-1 with TRBJ1-2, with 7 bases identical to TRBD1. From germline, CDR1 is MGHRA and CDR2 YSYEKL. The CDR3 is 17 amino acids. With V trimmed by 4 bases and J by 4 bases, 15 bases remained unmatched.